This TCR beta chain derives from a study of T cells in localized non-small cell lung cancer. The assay was immunoSEQ multiplex PCR, and TCRdb's table has in-frame clones only and misses some. Here the sample spans tens of thousands of clones, around 83% being singletons. The table lists this clone with a count of one. Its specificity is unknown. This CDR3 spans 17 amino acids. The germline gives CDR1 KGHSH, CDR2 LQKENI. V shed 0 bases, J shed 4 bases, and the junction held 8 bases outside the gene matches. The study, taken as a whole, reports: A median around 55 of the top 100 tumor clones appeared in adjacent lung.

The input for sequencing was PBMCs, taken before any cancer treatment. This TCR was sampled from a man aged 40-75 years with stage II lung adenocarcinoma. The chain joins TRBV18 to TRBJ1-4; 7 bases fit TRBD1. CDR3 bases: TGTGCCAGCTCACCACCATGGGACAGTTCAAGTAATGAAAAACTGTTTTTT. It encodes CASSPPWDSSSNEKLFF.